This TCR beta chain was found in a study of shared clonotypes between healthy human individuals. Turning to the study itself: Per donor, CD8 memory used one plate, CD8 naive used two, CD4 memory used three and CD4 naive used three.

CD45RO-negative, CCR7-positively selected cells formed the naive CD8 fraction, excluding terminally differentiated effector memory CD45RA+ cells. As regards this clone: What it binds is unknown.

Whole-study results and caveats: Larger estimated richness was generally seen in naive subsets than in memory subsets.

Sequencing used immunoSEQ multiplex PCR; TCRdb keeps in-frame clones, though not all of them. This sample carries 2 million or so clones, over 85% of them seen once, and the ten largest clones take roughly 1%. The TCR sequence derives from a man younger than 30 in good health. Material for sequencing was naive CD8+ T cells sorted from blood.

CDR3 region: CASSYSIETQYF. In nucleotides, the CDR3 is TGTGCCAGCAGTTACTCGATCGAGACCCAGTACTTC. The rearrangement links TRBV6-6 to TRBJ2-5; D is unresolved. Germline V CDR1 and CDR2: MNHNY, SVGAGI (reference sequence). Deletions cut 0 bases from V and 5 bases from J, with 4 bases between. This CDR3 has 12 amino acids.